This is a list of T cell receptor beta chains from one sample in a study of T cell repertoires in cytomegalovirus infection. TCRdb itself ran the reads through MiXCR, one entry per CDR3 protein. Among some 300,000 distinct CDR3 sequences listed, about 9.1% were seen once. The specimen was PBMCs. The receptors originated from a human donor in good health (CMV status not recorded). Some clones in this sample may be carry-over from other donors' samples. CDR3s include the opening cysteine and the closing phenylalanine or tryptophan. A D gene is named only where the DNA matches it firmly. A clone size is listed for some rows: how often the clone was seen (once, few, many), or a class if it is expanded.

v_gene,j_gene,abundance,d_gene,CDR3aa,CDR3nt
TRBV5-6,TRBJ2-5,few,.,CATGRIQETQYF,TGTGCCACGGGACGTATCCAAGAGACCCAGTACTTC
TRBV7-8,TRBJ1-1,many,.,CASSFKGNTEAFF,TGTGCCAGCAGCTTCAAGGGGAACACTGAAGCTTTCTTT
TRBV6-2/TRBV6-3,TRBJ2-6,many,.,CASSALSLSGANVLTF,TGTGCCAGCAGTGCCCTATCTCTCTCTGGGGCCAACGTCCTGACTTTC
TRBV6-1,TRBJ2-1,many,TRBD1,CASSLTGTGNNEQFF,TGTGCCAGCAGTCTGACCGGGACAGGGAACAATGAGCAGTTCTTC
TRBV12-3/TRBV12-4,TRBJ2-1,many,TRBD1,CASSLGQGPYNEQFF,TGTGCCAGCAGCTTAGGACAGGGGCCCTACAATGAGCAGTTCTTC
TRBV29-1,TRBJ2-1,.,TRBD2,CSVGGLVSGGANEQFF,TGCAGCGTTGGAGGGCTAGTTAGCGGGGGGGCCAATGAGCAGTTCTTC
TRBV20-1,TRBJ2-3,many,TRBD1,CSANNRGTTDTQYF,TGCAGTGCTAACAACAGGGGGACCACAGATACGCAGTATTTT
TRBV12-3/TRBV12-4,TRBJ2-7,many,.,CASSRIRDRAYEQYF,TGTGCCAGCAGCAGGATCCGGGACCGAGCCTACGAGCAGTACTTC
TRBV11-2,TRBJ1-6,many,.,CASSISNSPLHF,TGTGCCAGCAGCATCAGTAATTCACCCCTCCACTTT
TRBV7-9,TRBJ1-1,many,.,CASSLSEAFF,TGTGCCAGCAGCTTATCTGAAGCTTTCTTT
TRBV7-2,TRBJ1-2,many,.,CASSLTSGNYGYTF,TGTGCCAGCAGCTTAACTTCAGGGAACTATGGCTACACCTTC
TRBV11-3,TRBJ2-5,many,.,CASSSRHQETQYF,TGTGCCAGCAGCTCAAGACACCAAGAGACCCAGTACTTC
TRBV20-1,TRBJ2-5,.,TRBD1,CSARRRRQGARETQYF,TGCAGTGCGAGAAGAAGGAGACAGGGGGCCCGTGAGACCCAGTACTTC
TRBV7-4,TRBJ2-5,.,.,CASSSALTGNGETQYF,TGTGCCAGCAGCTCCGCCCTAACAGGGAATGGAGAGACCCAGTACTTC
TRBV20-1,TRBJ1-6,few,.,CSARGQWASYNSPLHF,TGCAGTGCTAGAGGGCAGTGGGCATCCTATAATTCACCCCTCCACTTT
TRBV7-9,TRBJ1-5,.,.,CASSSQRGKGQPQHF,TGTGCCAGCAGCTCCCAAAGGGGGAAGGGGCAGCCCCAGCATTTT
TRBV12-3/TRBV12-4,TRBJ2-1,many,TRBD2,CASSPLSGGAGEQFF,TGTGCCAGCAGTCCCCTCTCGGGGGGGGCCGGTGAGCAGTTCTTC
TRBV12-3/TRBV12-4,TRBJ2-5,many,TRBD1,CASSRPQGGETQYF,TGTGCCAGCAGCCGACCACAGGGGGGAGAGACCCAGTACTTC
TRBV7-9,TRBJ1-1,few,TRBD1,CASSLVRTGDTEAFF,TGTGCCAGCAGCTTAGTTCGGACAGGGGACACTGAAGCTTTCTTT
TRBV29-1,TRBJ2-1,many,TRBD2,CSVETLTSGDYNEQFF,TGCAGCGTTGAAACCCTCACTAGCGGGGACTACAATGAGCAGTTCTTC
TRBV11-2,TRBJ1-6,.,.,CASSFRAHGSPLHF,TGTGCCAGCAGCTTTCGAGCCCATGGGTCACCCCTCCACTTT
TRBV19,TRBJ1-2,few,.,CASTRGYTF,TGTGCCAGTACCCGGGGCTACACCTTC
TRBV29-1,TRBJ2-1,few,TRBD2,CSVLGGLAGGRSYNEQFF,TGCAGCGTTCTGGGAGGGTTAGCGGGGGGGAGGTCCTACAATGAGCAGTTCTTC
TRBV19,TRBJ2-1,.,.,CASSITFRNEQFF,TGTGCCAGTAGTATCACCTTCAGGAATGAGCAGTTCTTC
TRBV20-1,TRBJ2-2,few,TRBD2,CSARKAGVNTGELFF,TGCAGTGCTAGAAAGGCGGGGGTGAACACCGGGGAGCTGTTTTTT
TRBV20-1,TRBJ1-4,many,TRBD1,CSARSRQGPYEKLFF,TGCAGTGCTAGATCCCGACAGGGGCCCTATGAAAAACTGTTTTTT
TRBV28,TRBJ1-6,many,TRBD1,CASRQRDSSSPLHF,TGTGCCAGCAGACAACGGGACAGTTCATCACCCCTCCACTTT
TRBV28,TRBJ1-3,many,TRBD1,CASSSGQLSGNTIYF,TGTGCCAGCAGTTCGGGACAGTTATCTGGAAACACCATATATTTT
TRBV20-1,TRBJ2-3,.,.,CSARKDGTDTQYF,TGCAGTGCTAGAAAGGACGGCACAGATACGCAGTATTTT
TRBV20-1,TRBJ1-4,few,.,CSAPGTPWGKLFF,TGCAGTGCCCCCGGGACCCCCTGGGGAAAACTGTTTTTT
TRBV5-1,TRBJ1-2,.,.,CASSYDSTYGYTF,TGCGCCAGCAGCTACGACAGCACCTATGGCTACACCTTC
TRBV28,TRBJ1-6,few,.,CASSSAAGPVGSPLHF,TGTGCCAGCAGTTCGGCTGCAGGGCCTGTGGGTTCACCCCTCCACTTT
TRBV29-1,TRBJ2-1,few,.,CSVVADSYNEQFF,TGCAGCGTTGTAGCGGACTCCTACAATGAGCAGTTCTTC